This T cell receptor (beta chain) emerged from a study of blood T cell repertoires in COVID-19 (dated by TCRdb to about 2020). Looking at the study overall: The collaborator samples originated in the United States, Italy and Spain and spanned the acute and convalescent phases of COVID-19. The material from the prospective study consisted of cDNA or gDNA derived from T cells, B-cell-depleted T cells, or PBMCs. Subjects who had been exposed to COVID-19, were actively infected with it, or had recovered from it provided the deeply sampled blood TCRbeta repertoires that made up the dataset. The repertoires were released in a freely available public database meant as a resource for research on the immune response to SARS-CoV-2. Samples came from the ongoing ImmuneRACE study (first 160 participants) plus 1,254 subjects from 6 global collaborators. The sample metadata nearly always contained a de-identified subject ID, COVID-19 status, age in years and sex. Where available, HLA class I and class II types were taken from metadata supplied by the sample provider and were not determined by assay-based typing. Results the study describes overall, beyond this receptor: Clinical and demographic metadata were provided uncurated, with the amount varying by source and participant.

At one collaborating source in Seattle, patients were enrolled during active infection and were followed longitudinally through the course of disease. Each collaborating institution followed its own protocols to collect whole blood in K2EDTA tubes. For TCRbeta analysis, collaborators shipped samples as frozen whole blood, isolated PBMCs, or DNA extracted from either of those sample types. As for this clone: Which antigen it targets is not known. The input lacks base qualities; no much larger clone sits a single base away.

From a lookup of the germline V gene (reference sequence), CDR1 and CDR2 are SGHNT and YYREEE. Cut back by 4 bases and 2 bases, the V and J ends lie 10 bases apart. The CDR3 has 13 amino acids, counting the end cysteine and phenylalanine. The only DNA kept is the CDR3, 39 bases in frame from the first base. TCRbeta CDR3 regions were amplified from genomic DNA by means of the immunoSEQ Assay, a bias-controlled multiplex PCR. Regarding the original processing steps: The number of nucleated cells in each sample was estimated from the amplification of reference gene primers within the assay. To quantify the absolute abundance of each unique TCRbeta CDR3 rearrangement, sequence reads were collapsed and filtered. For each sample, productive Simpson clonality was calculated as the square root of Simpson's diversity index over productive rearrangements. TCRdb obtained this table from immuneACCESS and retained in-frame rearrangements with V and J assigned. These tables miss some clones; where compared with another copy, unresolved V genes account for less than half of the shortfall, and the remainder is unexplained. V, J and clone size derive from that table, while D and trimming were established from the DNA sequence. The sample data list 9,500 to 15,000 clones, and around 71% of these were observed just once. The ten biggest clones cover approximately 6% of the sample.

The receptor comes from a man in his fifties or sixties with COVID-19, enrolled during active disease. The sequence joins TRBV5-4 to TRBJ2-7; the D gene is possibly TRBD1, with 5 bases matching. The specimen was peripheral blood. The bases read TGTGCCAGCAGCCGACAGCGCACCTACGAGCAGTACTTC. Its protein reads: CASSRQRTYEQYF.